The T cell receptor beta chain under discussion was sequenced for a study of vaccination effects on CD4 cells after COVID-19. Antigen-specific CD4+ T cells were expanded with viral peptide pools in the ViraFEST assay before sequencing. Subsequent to roughly 9 days of culture, CD4+ T cells were isolated. Two-dose vaccination with either BNT162b2 or mRNA-1273 was given to the participants. CDR1 is LNHDA and CDR2 is SQIVND in the germline V gene (reference sequence). The V and J ends lost 2 bases and 7 bases, in that order; junction bases with no gene match: 6. CDR3 length: 15 amino acids. Concerning this clone itself: Its antigen is unidentified.

The protocol was immunoSEQ multiplex PCR, while the TCRdb copy is restricted to in-frame clones and leaves out a portion. This table has about 24,000 clones, about four fifths appearing once. Sequencing was performed on CD4+ T cells from PBMCs cultured with SARS-CoV-2 spike peptides, taken after COVID-19 vaccination. The chain recombines TRBV19 with TRBJ1-5, with TRBD1 identical over 9 bases. This TCR was recovered from a human donor who received a COVID-19 vaccine. Some clones in this sample may be carry-over from other donors' samples. The CDR3 spells CASSIRTGAGQPQHF. CDR3 nucleotides: TGTGCCAGTAGTATACGGACAGGGGCGGGACAGCCCCAGCATTTT.